Following are 22 T cell receptor beta chains from one sample sequenced in a study of T-cell reconstitution after alpha-beta-depleted transplantation in children. Unique molecular identifiers were used in preparing the TCRbeta library. Using its own MiXCR run on the PCR reads, TCRdb lists one record per CDR3 protein. The data hold 610,000 or so distinct CDR3 sequences, with more than 20% observed a single time. The input for sequencing was PBMCs, taken before TCRalphabeta/CD19-depleted stem cell transplant. The receptors stem from a boy less than two years old with Wiskott-Aldrich syndrome, due to receive a stem cell transplant.

The rearrangement links TRBV29-1 to TRBJ1-3, with 12 bases matching TRBD1. J was trimmed by 2 bases and V by 4 bases; bases with no gene match: 6. The CDR3 spans 16 residues. The germline V gene has CDR1 SQVTM and CDR2 ANQGSEA. The CDR3 bases are TGCAGCGTTGGCTCCGGGACAGGGGGCCCTGGAAACACCATATATTTT. Its translation is CSVGSGTGGPGNTIYF.

This clonotype was recorded a few times. The CDR3 protein is CASSLRPSGRADTQYF. The CDR3 region has the DNA TGTGCCAGCAGCTTAAGGCCTAGCGGGAGGGCAGATACGCAGTATTTT. J is TRBJ2-3 and V is TRBV7-3; 12 bases are shared with TRBD2. Germline trimming cut 1 base from V and 4 bases from J; bases unmatched to any gene: 3. The CDR3 spans 16 residues. Germline loops: CDR1 SGHTA, CDR2 FQGTGA.

The rearrangement uses TRBV10-3 and TRBJ1-2, with TRBD1 matching 7 bases. Germline assignment: CDR1 ENHRY and CDR2 SYGVKD. Unmatched junction bases numbered 7, after V lost 4 bases and J lost 5 bases. CDR3 length: 14 residues. The CDR3 loop reads CAISVSGDRYGYTF. In nucleotides, the CDR3 is TGTGCCATCAGTGTTAGTGGGGACAGATATGGCTACACCTTC.

This clonotype appeared a few times. The chain recombines TRBV5-5 with TRBJ2-5, with D tentatively TRBD2 (5 bases). The germline gives CDR1 SGHKS, CDR2 YYEKEE (reference sequence). CDR3 length equals 13 residues. V dropped 3 bases and J dropped 7 bases, with 13 bases sitting between them. As DNA, the CDR3 is TGTGCCAGCAGCTCAGCTTGGAGGCCGACCCAGTACTTC. The encoded protein is CASSSAWRPTQYF.

For the CDR3, the DNA is TGTGCCAGCAGCTTGAGTGAGCGGGCCTTCTCCTACAATGAGCAGTTCTTC. It codes for CASSLSERAFSYNEQFF. The rearrangement joins TRBV5-5 to TRBJ2-1, with D possibly TRBD2 on 6 matching bases. Trimming cost V 1 base and J 0 bases, with 14 bases left between them. Germline CDR1 reads SGHKS; CDR2 reads YYEKEE (reference sequence). The CDR3 loop spans 17 amino acids.

This clonotype showed up just a few times. The gene calls are TRBV7-7 and TRBJ2-3, with 9 bases matching TRBD2. There are 14 residues in the CDR3. V lost 5 bases, J lost 4 bases, and 4 bases stayed unmatched. Germline CDR1 reads SSHAT; CDR2 reads FNYEAQ (reference sequence). This CDR3 reads CASSPGLAPDTQYF. The CDR3, as DNA: TGTGCCAGCAGCCCGGGACTAGCCCCAGATACGCAGTATTTT.

V and J are TRBV5-6 and TRBJ1-5; 8 positions match TRBD1. Trimming removed 4 bases from V and 6 bases from J; junction bases left unmatched: 3. The CDR3 covers 13 residues. Per germline, CDR1 SGHDT and CDR2 YYEEEE. CDR3: CASSETGAQPQHF. The CDR3 DNA follows: TGTGCCAGCAGCGAGACAGGGGCTCAGCCCCAGCATTTT.

This clonotype has at least ten counts. The chain couples TRBV5-1 to TRBJ2-1; TRBD2 matches at 13 bases. CDR3 length: 19 amino acids. The J segment lost 0 bases and the V segment lost 5 bases, leaving 11 bases of the junction unmatched. The germline CDR1 and CDR2 sequences are SGHRS and YFSETQ. CDR3 bases: TGCGCCAGCAGTTTCCGTTTACTAGCGGGAGGGAGCTCCTACAATGAGCAGTTCTTC. This sequence encodes CASSFRLLAGGSSYNEQFF.

This clonotype came up a few times. The J gene is TRBJ2-5, the V gene TRBV2, with 9 bases aligning to TRBD2. The CDR3 has 15 amino acids. Germline-derived CDR1 and CDR2 are SNHLY and FYNNEI. After removal of 7 bases from V and 7 bases from J, the junction contained 13 bases not matched to a gene. CDR3 sequence: CASTPHLAGEGTQYF. In DNA form, the CDR3 reads TGTGCCAGCACCCCACACTTAGCGGGAGAAGGGACCCAGTACTTC.

The rearrangement links TRBV5-1 to TRBJ2-3; the match to TRBD1 covers 7 bases. V trimming: 3 bases; J trimming: 0 bases; junction bases outside the gene matches: 4. Germline assignment: CDR1 SGHRS and CDR2 YFSETQ. The CDR3 runs 15 residues. CDR3 DNA sequence: TGCGCCAGCAGCTGGTGGGGACAGAGCACAGATACGCAGTATTTT. It yields the protein CASSWWGQSTDTQYF.

The DNA of the CDR3 is TGTGCCAGCAGCTCCTACAGGGGCTCCTACGAGCAGTACTTC. Translation: CASSSYRGSYEQYF. This chain links TRBV5-6 with TRBJ2-7; 7 bases are a match to TRBD1. The germline gives CDR1 SGHDT, CDR2 YYEEEE. The CDR3 covers 14 residues. Germline trimming cut 3 bases from V and 0 bases from J; bases unmatched to any gene: 3. The full variable domain, completed using reference TRBV5-6 and TRBJ2-7, is DAGVTQSPTHLIKTRGQQVTLRCSPKSGHDTVSWYQQALGQGPQFIFQYYEEEERQRGNFPDRFSGHQFPNYSSELNVNALLLGDSALYLCASSSYRGSYEQYFGPGTRLTVT.

The sample holds a few counts of this clonotype. The chain couples TRBV28 to TRBJ1-1; D remains ambiguous. Trimming cost V 7 bases and J 4 bases, with 13 bases left between them. This CDR3 spans 13 amino acids. CDR1 MDHEN and CDR2 SYDVKM come from the germline V gene. The CDR3 bases are TGTGCCAGCAAGCTTAGTGTGTCCACTGAAGCTTTCTTT. It yields the protein CASKLSVSTEAFF.

The chain joins TRBV5-1 to TRBJ2-7, with TRBD2 matching over 9 bases. The CDR3 has 15 residues. The V gene end was trimmed by 6 bases and the J gene end by 0 bases; junction bases not matched to a gene: 7. Germline values: CDR1 SGHRS, CDR2 YFSETQ. CDR3 in amino acids: CASKLLAGSSYEQYF. The CDR3 DNA follows: TGCGCCAGCAAGTTGCTAGCGGGAAGCTCCTACGAGCAGTACTTC. Filled out from reference TRBV5-1 and TRBJ2-7, the complete variable domain reads KAGVTQTPRYLIKTRGQQVTLSCSPISGHRSVSWYQQTPGQGLQFLFEYFSETQRNKGNFPGRFSGRQFSNSRSEMNVSTLELGDSALYLCASKLLAGSSYEQYFGPGTRLTVT.

V and J are TRBV12-3 or TRBV12-4 and TRBJ1-5; TRBD1 might be the D (6 bases). The CDR3 runs to 14 residues. V was trimmed by 3 bases and J by 4 bases, leaving 10 bases between them. The CDR3 DNA reads as TGTGCCAGCAGTTTGGGGACACCTAATCAGCCCCAGCATTTT. It translates to CASSLGTPNQPQHF.

The table lists this clonotype with a few counts. The rearrangement uses TRBV5-1 and TRBJ2-1; TRBD2 matches 11 bases. This CDR3 is 18 amino acids long. Germline CDR1 and CDR2: SGHRS and YFSETQ. Germline trimming cut 4 bases from V and 7 bases from J; bases unmatched to any gene: 16. The CDR3 loop is CASSLRLKTGTSGNEQFF. The CDR3 DNA reads as TGCGCCAGCAGCCTACGACTAAAAACCGGGACTAGCGGAAATGAGCAGTTCTTC.

The genes are TRBV29-1 and TRBJ2-1, with 7 bases that match TRBD2. Germline trimming cut 4 bases from V and 5 bases from J; bases unmatched to any gene: 8. The CDR3 totals 14 residues. Per the germline V gene, CDR1 is SQVTM and CDR2 is ANQGSEA. The CDR3 is CSVGNRLADNEQFF. CDR3 bases: TGCAGCGTTGGAAATCGCCTAGCGGACAATGAGCAGTTCTTC.

This clonotype came up a few times. V usage is TRBV7-9 and J usage is TRBJ1-1; no firm D call. Germline values: CDR1 SEHNR, CDR2 FQNEAQ (reference sequence). Trimming shortened V by 3 bases and J by 1 base, and 6 bases separated the two germline ends. The CDR3 totals 13 residues. The CDR3 DNA reads as TGTGCCAGCAGCTTCCTACAGAACACTGAAGCTTTCTTT. Residues: CASSFLQNTEAFF.

This chain joins TRBV5-8 and TRBJ2-3, with 10 bases lining up with TRBD2. The CDR3 loop spans 14 amino acids. V lost 5 bases to trimming and J lost 9 bases; unmatched junction nucleotides: 9. Germline assignment: CDR1 SGHTS and CDR2 YDEGEE. CDR3 DNA sequence: TGTGCCAGCAGTCTCACTAGCGGGATAGGAACGCAGTATTTT. Translating it yields CASSLTSGIGTQYF.

The chain joins TRBV15 to TRBJ2-1; 9 bases match TRBD2. The CDR3 sequence is 15 residues long. From germline, CDR1 is LNHNV and CDR2 YYDKDF (reference sequence). V was pared by 8 bases and J by 3 bases, with 8 bases of the junction left unmatched. The CDR3, as DNA: TGTGCCACCGGATTAGCGGGAGTAGGCTACAATGAGCAGTTCTTC. Its protein is CATGLAGVGYNEQFF.

The V and J genes are TRBV20-1 and TRBJ2-1; D is unclear. V gave up 2 bases and J gave up 7 bases, with 12 bases separating them. This CDR3 has 13 residues. Germline V gene sequence: CDR1 DFQATT, CDR2 SNEGSKA (reference sequence). The CDR3 here is CSARMTQLNEQFF. The CDR3 nucleotides read TGCAGTGCTAGAATGACTCAGTTAAATGAGCAGTTCTTC.

This clonotype was counted between two and nine times. The chain employs TRBV15 and TRBJ2-6; a possible D gene is TRBD2 (6 bases). The CDR3 extends over 16 amino acids. Germline V gene lookup returns CDR1 LNHNV and CDR2 YYDKDF (reference sequence). Trimming took 6 bases from V and 0 from J, leaving 12 bases between them. This chain's CDR3 is CATSKGDFSGANVLTF. The DNA for the CDR3 is TGTGCCACCAGTAAAGGGGACTTCTCTGGGGCCAACGTCCTGACTTTC. Drawing the rest from reference TRBV15 and TRBJ2-6, the complete variable domain is DAMVIQNPRYQVTQFGKPVTLSCSQTLNHNVMYWYQQKSSQAPKLLFHYYDKDFNNEADTPDNFQSRRPNTSFCFLDIRSPGLGDTAMYLCATSKGDFSGANVLTFGAGSRLTVL.

J is TRBJ2-1 and V is TRBV7-2; D not resolved. CDR3 length: 13 amino acids. Germline assignment: CDR1 SGHTA and CDR2 FQGNSA. Trimming removed 3 bases at V and 6 bases at J, with 9 bases between. CDR3 sequence (DNA): TGTGCCAGCAGCTTTAAGGGTATCAATGAGCAGTTCTTC. Translation gives CASSFKGINEQFF.